The 15 T cell receptor beta chains reported below all come from one sample, sequenced in a study of cytomegalovirus exposure and HLA in healthy donors. This PCR relied on a set of 60 Vbeta primers and 13 Jbeta primers. The repertoire was sequenced with immunoSEQ multiplex PCR; TCRdb's copy has only in-frame clones and lacks some. The table lists around 190,000 clones, 80% to 85% of them singletons. The sequenced sample was PBMCs. The receptors shown here come from a woman between 40 and 55 years old in good health and CMV-seronegative.

V usage is TRBV27 and J usage is TRBJ2-1, with D possibly matching TRBD1 (5 bases). The CDR3 runs 15 residues. V was shortened by 2 bases and J by 8 bases, with 16 bases between the two germline ends. CDR1 MNHEY and CDR2 SMNVEV come from the germline V gene (reference sequence). The CDR3 DNA follows: TGTGCCAGCAGTTTACGACGTCCCCCGACAGATGAGCAGTTCTTC. Its translation: CASSLRRPPTDEQFF.

This clone was observed a few times. The genes are TRBV9 and TRBJ1-4; D is perhaps TRBD1 (6 bases). Trimming removed 3 bases from V and 7 bases from J, with 19 bases in between. CDR3 length: 16 residues. From germline, CDR1 is SGDLS and CDR2 YYNGEE. For the CDR3, the DNA is TGTGCCAGCAGCGAGGGTCACCGAAGGGGGAGTGAAAAACTGTTTTTT. This gives the protein CASSEGHRRGSEKLFF. The variable domain in full, completed from reference TRBV9 and TRBJ1-4, reads DSGVTQTPKHLITATGQRVTLRCSPRSGDLSVYWYQQSLDQGLQFLIQYYNGEERAKGNILERFSAQQFPDLHSELNLSSLELGDSALYFCASSEGHRRGSEKLFFGSGTQLSVL.

The chain uses TRBV29-1 and TRBJ2-2, with 7 positions matching TRBD2. The CDR3 extends over 14 amino acids. The V gene's germline CDR1 is SQVTM and CDR2 ANQGSEA. V was clipped by 4 bases and J by 5 bases; unmatched bases: 7. This CDR3 reads CSVVGPSGTGELFF. The CDR3 bases are TGCAGCGTTGTCGGGCCTAGCGGTACCGGGGAGCTGTTTTTT.

With regard to this clone: A read error may produce the germline difference seen at one junction end. V usage is TRBV5-5 and J usage is TRBJ1-4; 11 nucleotides align to TRBD1. CDR1 is SGHKS and CDR2 is YYEKEE in the germline V gene (reference sequence). The CDR3 contains 16 residues. Written as DNA, the CDR3 is TGCGCCAGCAGCCAAGATTACGGGACAGGGGGGCCCAAACTGTTTTTT. It encodes CASSQDYGTGGPKLFF.

The CDR3 sequence: CASSDSGNGELFF. CDR3 DNA: TGTGCCAGCAGTGATAGCGGGAACGGGGAGCTGTTTTTT. The chain carries TRBV7-3 and TRBJ2-2, with TRBD2 matching over 8 bases. After removal of 6 bases from V and 7 bases from J, the junction contained 4 bases not matched to a gene. Germline CDR1 is SGHTA and CDR2 is FQGTGA. The CDR3 totals 13 residues.

The rearrangement uses TRBV5-1 and TRBJ2-3, with D perhaps TRBD1 (5 bases). The length of the CDR3 is 16 residues. V shed 0 bases and J shed 2 bases, with 13 bases lying between them. Looked up from germline, CDR1 is SGHRS and CDR2 is YFSETQ. CDR3 region: CASSLEGKSSTDTQYF. CDR3 DNA: TGCGCCAGCAGCTTGGAGGGGAAGAGTTCCACAGATACGCAGTATTTT.

The J gene is TRBJ2-2, the V gene TRBV6-5; TRBD2 might be the D (5 bases). CDR3 length: 15 residues. The ends were cut back, 4 bases at V and 3 bases at J, with 12 bases in the middle. In germline, CDR1 is MNHEY, CDR2 SVGAGI. The CDR3 coding sequence is TGTGCCAGCAGTTCAAAAGCGGCCTACACCGGGGAGCTGTTTTTT. It is translated as CASSSKAAYTGELFF.

The chain recombines TRBV9 with TRBJ2-6; TRBD2 is a possible D gene (7 bases). Trimming pared 3 bases from V and 6 bases from J, leaving 10 bases between. Looked up from germline, CDR1 is SGDLS and CDR2 is YYNGEE. The length of the CDR3 is 14 residues. CDR3: CASSEGGLANVLTF. DNA for the CDR3: TGTGCCAGCAGCGAGGGGGGGTTGGCCAACGTCCTGACTTTC.

The chain is built from TRBV6-5 and TRBJ1-1; 7 bases agree with TRBD1. Trimming removed 0 bases from V and 5 bases from J; junction bases left unmatched: 6. This CDR3 is built from 15 residues. Germline assignment: CDR1 MNHEY and CDR2 SVGAGI. CDR3 protein: CASSYSRGRRTEAFF. The CDR3 DNA sequence: TGTGCCAGCAGTTACTCGAGGGGGCGGCGGACTGAAGCTTTCTTT.

This clone was counted only a few times. The chain combines TRBV6-6 with TRBJ2-1; no definite D call. CDR1 MNHNY and CDR2 SVGAGI come from the germline V gene (reference sequence). The CDR3 sequence is 14 residues long. V dropped 8 bases and J dropped 5 bases, with 16 bases sitting between them. The CDR3 coding sequence is TGTGCCAGCCGTCTTTCGCGAATCGACAATGAGCAGTTCTTC. This encodes CASRLSRIDNEQFF.

In its sample, this clone was seen a few times. The rearrangement joins TRBV7-2 to TRBJ1-1, with 7 positions matching TRBD1. The trim removed 2 bases at V and 3 bases at J, leaving 0 bases unmatched. Germline V lookup: CDR1 SGHTA, CDR2 FQGNSA. This CDR3 is 13 amino acids long. The CDR3 is CASSLTGDTEAFF. CDR3 sequence (DNA): TGTGCCAGCAGCTTAACAGGGGACACTGAAGCTTTCTTT.

The rearrangement uses TRBV6-5 and TRBJ2-3, with 8 nucleotides matching TRBD1. Trimming removed 0 bases from V and 4 bases from J; junction bases left unmatched: 6. Looked up from germline, CDR1 is MNHEY and CDR2 is SVGAGI. The length of the CDR3 is 16 residues. The DNA of the CDR3 is TGTGCCAGCAGTTACTCGGGGACAGGATTTTCAGATACGCAGTATTTT. This encodes CASSYSGTGFSDTQYF.

The rearrangement links TRBV4-2 to TRBJ1-2, with a possible D match to TRBD1 (5 bases). Germline V lookup: CDR1 LGHNA, CDR2 YNFKEQ. CDR3 length equals 16 residues. Trimming took off 0 bases at V and 4 bases at J, with 15 bases between the two ends. CDR3 region: CASSQESPPRGYGYTF. In DNA form, the CDR3 reads TGTGCCAGCAGCCAAGAATCTCCTCCAAGGGGCTATGGCTACACCTTC.

For this clone: The junction departs from the called germline gene at one end, perhaps through a read error. The genes are TRBV7-9 and TRBJ2-5; 12 bases are shared with TRBD2. The CDR3 is made up of 16 amino acids. Germline lookup yields CDR1 SEHNR and CDR2 FQNEAQ (reference sequence). The DNA for the CDR3 is TGTTCCAGCAGTTCCTCCGGGACTAGCGGGCAAGAGACCCAGTACTTC. This encodes CSSSSSGTSGQETQYF.

The chain uses TRBV5-4 and TRBJ1-1; 8 bases are a match to TRBD1. Trimming took 3 bases from V and 5 from J; bases not matched to a gene: 9. The germline gives CDR1 SGHNT, CDR2 YYREEE (reference sequence). This CDR3 is built from 15 residues. CDR3 DNA: TGTGCCAGCAGCTCAAAGACAGGGGTTGCGACTGAAGCTTTCTTT. The encoded protein is CASSSKTGVATEAFF.